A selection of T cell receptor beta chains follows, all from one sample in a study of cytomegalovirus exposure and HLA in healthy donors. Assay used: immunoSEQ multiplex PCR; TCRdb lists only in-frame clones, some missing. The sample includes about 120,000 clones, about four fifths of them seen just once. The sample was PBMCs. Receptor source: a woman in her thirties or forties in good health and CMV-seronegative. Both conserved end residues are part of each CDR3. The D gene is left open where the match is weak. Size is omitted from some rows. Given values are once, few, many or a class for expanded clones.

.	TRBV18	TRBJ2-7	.	CASSPTKSSYEQYF	TGTGCCAGCTCACCGACTAAAAGTTCCTACGAGCAGTACTTC
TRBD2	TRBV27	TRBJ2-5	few	CASSKSGIDQYF	TGTGCCAGCAGCAAAAGCGGGATTGACCAGTACTTC
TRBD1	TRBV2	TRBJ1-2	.	CASRATGVIYGYTF	TGTGCCAGCAGGGCCACAGGGGTAATCTATGGCTACACCTTC
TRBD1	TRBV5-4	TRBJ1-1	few	CASRWDRGRTEAFF	TGTGCCAGCAGGTGGGACAGGGGGCGGACTGAAGCTTTCTTT
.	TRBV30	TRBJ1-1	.	CASSRGSLLNTEAFF	TGTGCCTCCTCCAGGGGATCCCTATTGAACACTGAAGCTTTCTTT
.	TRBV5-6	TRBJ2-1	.	CASSLGLASNEQFF	TGTGCCAGCAGCTTGGGCCTAGCGAGCAATGAGCAGTTCTTC
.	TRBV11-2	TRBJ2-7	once	CASSSGISYEQYF	TGTGCCAGCAGCTCCGGGATCTCCTACGAGCAGTACTTC
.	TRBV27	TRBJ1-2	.	CASSHPGTRIRNYGYTF	TGTGCCAGCAGCCATCCGGGGACACGGATTCGGAACTATGGCTACACCTTC
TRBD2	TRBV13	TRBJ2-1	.	CASSRTSQSNEQFF	TGTGCCAGCAGCCGGACTAGCCAATCCAATGAGCAGTTCTTC
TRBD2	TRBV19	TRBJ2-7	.	CASSILAGGSYEQYF	TGTGCCAGTAGTATTCTAGCGGGAGGGTCCTACGAGCAGTACTTC
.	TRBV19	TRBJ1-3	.	CASRGGRGNTIYF	TGTGCCAGTCGCGGGGGGAGAGGAAACACCATATATTTT
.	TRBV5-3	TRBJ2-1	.	CARSITGIQQFF	TGTGCCAGAAGCATAACAGGAATTCAGCAGTTCTTC
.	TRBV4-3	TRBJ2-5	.	CASSHHSGGGGETQYF	TGCGCCAGCAGCCATCATTCGGGGGGCGGGGGAGAGACCCAGTACTTC
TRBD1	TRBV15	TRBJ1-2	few	CATSPRTGLDYGYTF	TGTGCCACCAGCCCGCGGACAGGGCTGGACTATGGCTACACCTTC
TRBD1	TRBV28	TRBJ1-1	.	CASSFNRGERSWDTEAFF	TGTGCCAGCAGTTTCAACAGGGGGGAAAGGTCTTGGGACACTGAAGCCTTCTTT
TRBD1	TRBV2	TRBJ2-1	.	CATKRGPMTYNEQFF	TGTGCCACCAAAAGGGGGCCTATGACCTACAATGAGCAGTTCTTC
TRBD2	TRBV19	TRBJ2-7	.	CASSIGMYGGTYEQYF	TGTGCCAGTAGTATAGGAATGTACGGGGGGACCTACGAGCAGTACTTC
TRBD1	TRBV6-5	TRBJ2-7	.	CASSPPGQEREQYF	TGTGCCAGCAGTCCCCCGGGACAGGAGCGCGAGCAGTACTTC
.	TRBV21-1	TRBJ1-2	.	CASSKRGTMGLGYTF	TGTGCCAGCAGCAAACGGGGGACCATGGGGCTTGGCTACACCTTC
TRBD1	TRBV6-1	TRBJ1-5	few	CASSEGSGRGTHQPQHF	TGTGCCAGCAGTGAAGGGTCGGGCAGGGGGACCCATCAGCCCCAGCATTTT